This TCR beta chain was sequenced for a study of tumor and adjacent non-tumor tissue in lung cancer. A modified ARM-PCR protocol with three rounds of nested PCR amplified TCRbeta. TCRdb processed the multiplex PCR reads anew with MiXCR; each CDR3 protein has one entry. In the table there are some 80,000 distinct CDR3 sequences, more than 65% of which are singletons. No cell sorting was done before RNA was extracted from the tissue. The normal lung tissue was taken more than 3 cm from the tumor edge. This clonotype was seen only a few times. A much larger clone differs from this one at a single base, so this may be a read error. Germline lookup yields CDR1 SGHNT and CDR2 YYREEE (reference sequence). The CDR3 has 16 residues.

The sample was distant non-tumor lung tissue. This sequence joins TRBV5-4 and TRBJ2-5, with 9 bases lining up with TRBD1. The TCR originated in a man in his 70s with non-small cell lung cancer. CDR3 protein: CVSSYFSGQGGETQYF. DNA for the CDR3: TGTGTCAGCAGTTACTTTTCGGGACAGGGAGGAGAGACCCAGTACTTC. The full variable domain, completed using reference TRBV5-4 and TRBJ2-5, is ETGVTQSPTHLIKTRGQQVTLRCSSQSGHNTVSWYQQALGQGPQFIFQYYREEENGRGNFPPRFSGLQFPNYSSELNVNALELDDSALYLCVSSYFSGQGGETQYFGPGTRLLVL.